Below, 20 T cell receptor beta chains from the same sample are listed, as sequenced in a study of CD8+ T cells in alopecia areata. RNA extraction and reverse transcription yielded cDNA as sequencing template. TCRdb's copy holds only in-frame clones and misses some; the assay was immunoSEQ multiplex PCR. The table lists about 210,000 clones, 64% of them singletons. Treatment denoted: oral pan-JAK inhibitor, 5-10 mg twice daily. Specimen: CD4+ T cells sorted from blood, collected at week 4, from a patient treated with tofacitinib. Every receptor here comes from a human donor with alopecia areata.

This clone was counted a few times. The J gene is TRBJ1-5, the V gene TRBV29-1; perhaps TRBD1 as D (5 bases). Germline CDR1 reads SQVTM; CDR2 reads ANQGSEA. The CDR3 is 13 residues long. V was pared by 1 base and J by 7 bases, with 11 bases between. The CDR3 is CSVEGREGQPQHF. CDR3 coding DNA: TGCAGCGTTGAAGGCAGGGAGGGCCAGCCCCAGCATTTT.

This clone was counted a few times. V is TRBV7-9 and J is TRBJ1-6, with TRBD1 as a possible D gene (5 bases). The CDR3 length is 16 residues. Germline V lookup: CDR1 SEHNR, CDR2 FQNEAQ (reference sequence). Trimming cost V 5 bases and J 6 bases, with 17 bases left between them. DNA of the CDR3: TGTGCCAGCAGCCCAAGGGTGGGGCAGATTAATTCACCCCTCCACTTT. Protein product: CASSPRVGQINSPLHF.

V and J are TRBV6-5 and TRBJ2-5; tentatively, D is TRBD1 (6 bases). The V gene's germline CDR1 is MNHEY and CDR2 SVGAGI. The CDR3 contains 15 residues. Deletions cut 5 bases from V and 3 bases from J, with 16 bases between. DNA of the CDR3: TGTGCCAGCAGTCGAGACCCCGGGACAAAAGAGACCCAGTACTTC. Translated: CASSRDPGTKETQYF.

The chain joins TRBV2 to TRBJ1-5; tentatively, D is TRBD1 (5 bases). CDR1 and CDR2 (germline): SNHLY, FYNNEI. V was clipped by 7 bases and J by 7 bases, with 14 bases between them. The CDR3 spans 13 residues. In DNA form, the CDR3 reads TGTGCCAGCACCCAGGGTACAAGCCAGCCCCAGCATTTT. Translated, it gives CASTQGTSQPQHF. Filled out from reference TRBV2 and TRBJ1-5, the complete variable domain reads EPEVTQTPSHQVTQMGQEVILRCVPISNHLYFYWYRQILGQKVEFLVSFYNNEISEKSEIFDDQFSVERPDGSNFTLKIRSTKLEDSAMYFCASTQGTSQPQHFGDGTRLSIL.

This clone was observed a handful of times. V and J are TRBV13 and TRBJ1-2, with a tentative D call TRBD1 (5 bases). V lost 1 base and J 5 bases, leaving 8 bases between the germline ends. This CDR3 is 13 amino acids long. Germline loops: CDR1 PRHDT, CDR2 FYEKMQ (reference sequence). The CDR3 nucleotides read TGTGCCAGCAGCTTAGCTGGGGCTTATGGCTACACCTTC. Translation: CASSLAGAYGYTF.

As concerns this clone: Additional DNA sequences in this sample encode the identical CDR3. CDR3 residues: CSARGLDEQFF. CDR3 nucleotide sequence: TGCAGTGCTAGAGGGTTGGATGAGCAGTTCTTC. The chain joins TRBV20-1 to TRBJ2-1; D remains unclear. Germline assignment: CDR1 DFQATT and CDR2 SNEGSKA (reference sequence). Deletions cut 1 base from V and 8 bases from J, with 6 bases between. The CDR3 sequence is 11 residues long.

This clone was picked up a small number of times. CDR3 residues: CASSQGGHSNQPQHF. CDR3 in DNA: TGTGCCAGCAGCCAAGGGGGCCACAGCAATCAGCCCCAGCATTTT. The chain couples TRBV7-2 to TRBJ1-5, with 7 bases that match TRBD1. Germline CDR1 and CDR2: SGHTA and FQGNSA. The CDR3 length is 15 residues. V shed 5 bases, J shed 1 base, and the junction held 5 bases outside the gene matches.

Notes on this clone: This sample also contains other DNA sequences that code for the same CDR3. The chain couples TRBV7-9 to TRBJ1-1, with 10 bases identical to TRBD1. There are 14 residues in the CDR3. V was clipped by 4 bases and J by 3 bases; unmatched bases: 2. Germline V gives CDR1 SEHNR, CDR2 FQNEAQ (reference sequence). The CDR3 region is CASSSGQGHTEAFF. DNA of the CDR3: TGTGCCAGCAGCTCGGGACAGGGGCACACTGAAGCTTTCTTT.

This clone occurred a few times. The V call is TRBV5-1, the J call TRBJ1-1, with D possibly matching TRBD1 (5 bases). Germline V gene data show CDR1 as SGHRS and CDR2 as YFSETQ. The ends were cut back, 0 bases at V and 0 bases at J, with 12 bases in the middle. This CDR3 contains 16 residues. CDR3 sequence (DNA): TGCGCCAGCAGCTTGGCGACAGTCTCCATGAACACTGAAGCTTTCTTT. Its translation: CASSLATVSMNTEAFF.

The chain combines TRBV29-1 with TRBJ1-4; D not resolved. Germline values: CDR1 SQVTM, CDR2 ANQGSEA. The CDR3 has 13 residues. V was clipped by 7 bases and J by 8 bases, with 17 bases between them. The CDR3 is CSARMGKREKLFF. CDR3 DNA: TGCAGCGCCCGAATGGGGAAAAGAGAAAAACTGTTTTTT.

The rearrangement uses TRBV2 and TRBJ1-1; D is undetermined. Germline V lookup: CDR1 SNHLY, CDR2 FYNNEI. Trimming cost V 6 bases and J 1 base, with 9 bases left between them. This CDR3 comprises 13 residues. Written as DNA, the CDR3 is TGTGCCAGCAGGGTGGATCAGAACACTGAAGCTTTCTTT. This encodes CASRVDQNTEAFF.

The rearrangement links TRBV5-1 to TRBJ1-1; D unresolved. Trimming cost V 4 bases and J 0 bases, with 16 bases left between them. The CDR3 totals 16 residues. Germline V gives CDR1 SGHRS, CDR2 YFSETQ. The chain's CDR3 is CASSGGHVNLNTEAFF. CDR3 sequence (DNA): TGCGCCAGCAGCGGAGGGCACGTCAACCTGAACACTGAAGCTTTCTTT.

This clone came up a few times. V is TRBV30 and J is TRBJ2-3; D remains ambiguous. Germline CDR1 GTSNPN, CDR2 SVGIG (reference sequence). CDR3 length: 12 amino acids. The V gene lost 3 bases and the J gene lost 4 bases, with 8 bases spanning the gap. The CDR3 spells CAWSQDPDTQYF. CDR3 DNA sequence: TGTGCCTGGAGCCAGGATCCAGATACGCAGTATTTT.

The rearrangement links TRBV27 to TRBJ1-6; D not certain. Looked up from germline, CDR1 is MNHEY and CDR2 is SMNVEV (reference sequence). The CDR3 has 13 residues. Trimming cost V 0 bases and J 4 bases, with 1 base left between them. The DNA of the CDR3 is TGTGCCAGCAGTTTATCGTATAATTCACCCCTCCACTTT. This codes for CASSLSYNSPLHF.

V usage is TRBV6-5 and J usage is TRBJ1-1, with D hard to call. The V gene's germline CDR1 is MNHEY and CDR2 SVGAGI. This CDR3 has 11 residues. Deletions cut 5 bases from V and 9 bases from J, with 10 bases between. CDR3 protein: CASSLLGQAFF. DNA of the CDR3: TGTGCCAGCAGTCTCCTCGGGCAAGCTTTCTTT.

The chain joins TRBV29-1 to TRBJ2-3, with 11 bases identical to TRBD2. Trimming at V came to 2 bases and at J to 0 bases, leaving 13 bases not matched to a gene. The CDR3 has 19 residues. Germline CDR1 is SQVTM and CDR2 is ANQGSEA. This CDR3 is CSVEIDLAGGHSSTDTQYF. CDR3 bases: TGCAGCGTTGAAATAGATTTAGCGGGGGGGCACTCAAGCACAGATACGCAGTATTTT.

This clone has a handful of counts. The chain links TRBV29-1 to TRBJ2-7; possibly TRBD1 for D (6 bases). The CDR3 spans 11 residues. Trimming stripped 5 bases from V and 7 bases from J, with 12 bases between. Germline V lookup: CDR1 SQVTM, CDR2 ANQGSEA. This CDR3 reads CSVQQGQEQYF. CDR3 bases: TGCAGCGTTCAACAGGGTCAGGAGCAGTACTTC.

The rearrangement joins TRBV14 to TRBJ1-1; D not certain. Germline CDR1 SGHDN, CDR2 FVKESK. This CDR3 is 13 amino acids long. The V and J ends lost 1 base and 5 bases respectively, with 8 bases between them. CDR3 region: CASSQVGGTEAFF. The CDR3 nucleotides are TGTGCCAGCAGCCAAGTTGGTGGGACTGAAGCTTTCTTT.

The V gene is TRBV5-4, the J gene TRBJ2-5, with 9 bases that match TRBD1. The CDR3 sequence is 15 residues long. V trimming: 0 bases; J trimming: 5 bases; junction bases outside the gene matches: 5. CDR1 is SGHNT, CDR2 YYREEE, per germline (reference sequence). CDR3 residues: CASSLAGTGRETQYF. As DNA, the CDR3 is TGTGCCAGCAGCTTGGCCGGGACAGGGCGCGAGACCCAGTACTTC.

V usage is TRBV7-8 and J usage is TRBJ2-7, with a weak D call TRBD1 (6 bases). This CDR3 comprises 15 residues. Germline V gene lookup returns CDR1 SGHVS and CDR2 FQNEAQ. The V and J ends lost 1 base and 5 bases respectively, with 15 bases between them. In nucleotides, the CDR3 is TGTGCCAGCAGCTTAGGTAGGGGGTCCCCCCACGAGCAGTACTTC. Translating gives CASSLGRGSPHEQYF. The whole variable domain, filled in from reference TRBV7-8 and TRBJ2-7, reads GAGVSQSPRYKVAKRGQDVALRCDPISGHVSLFWYQQALGQGPEFLTYFQNEAQLDKSGLPSDRFFAERPEGSVSTLKIQRTQQEDSAVYLCASSLGRGSPHEQYFGPGTRLTVT.